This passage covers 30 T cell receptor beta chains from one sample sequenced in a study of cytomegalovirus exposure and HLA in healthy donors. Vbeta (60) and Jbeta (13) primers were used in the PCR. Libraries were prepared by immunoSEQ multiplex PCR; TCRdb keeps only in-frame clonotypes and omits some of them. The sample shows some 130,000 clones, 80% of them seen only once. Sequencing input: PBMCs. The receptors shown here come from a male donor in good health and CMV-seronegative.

The CDR3 DNA is TGTGCCAGCAGCCGGACTAGCGGGAGGTACGAGCAGTACTTC. It codes for CASSRTSGRYEQYF. The genes are TRBV11-2 and TRBJ2-7, with 14 bases aligning to TRBD2. V dropped 5 bases and J dropped 4; count of bases not matched to a gene: 1. The length of the CDR3 is 14 residues. Germline V lookup: CDR1 SGHAT, CDR2 FQNNGV.

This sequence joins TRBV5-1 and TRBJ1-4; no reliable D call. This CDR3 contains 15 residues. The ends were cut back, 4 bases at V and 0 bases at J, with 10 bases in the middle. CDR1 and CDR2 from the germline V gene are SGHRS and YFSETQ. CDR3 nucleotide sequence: TGCGCCAGCAGCAGGACCGGGGCAACTAATGAAAAACTGTTTTTT. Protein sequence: CASSRTGATNEKLFF.

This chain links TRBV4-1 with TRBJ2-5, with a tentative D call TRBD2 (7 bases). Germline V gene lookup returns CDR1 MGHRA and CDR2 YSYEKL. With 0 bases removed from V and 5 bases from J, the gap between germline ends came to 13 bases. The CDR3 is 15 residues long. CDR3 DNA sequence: TGCGCCAGCAGCCAAGAAAGGGGGGGCCGGGAGACCCAGTACTTC. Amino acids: CASSQERGGRETQYF.

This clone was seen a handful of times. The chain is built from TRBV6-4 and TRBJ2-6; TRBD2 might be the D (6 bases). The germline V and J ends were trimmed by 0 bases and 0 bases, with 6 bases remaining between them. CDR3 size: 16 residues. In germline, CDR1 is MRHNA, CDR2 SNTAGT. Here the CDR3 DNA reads TGTGCCAGCAGTGACTCGGGAGGCTCTGGGGCCAACGTCCTGACTTTC. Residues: CASSDSGGSGANVLTF.

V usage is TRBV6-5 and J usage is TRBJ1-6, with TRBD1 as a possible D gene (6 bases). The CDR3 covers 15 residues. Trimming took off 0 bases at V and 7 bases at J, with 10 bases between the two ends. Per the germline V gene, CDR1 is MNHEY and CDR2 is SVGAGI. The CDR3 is CASSYSSGVNSPLHF. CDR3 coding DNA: TGTGCCAGCAGTTACTCGTCAGGGGTCAATTCACCCCTCCACTTT.

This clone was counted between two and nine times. CDR3 nucleotide sequence: TGTGCCATCAGTGAGTCAGAACTAGCGGTGTACGAGCAGTACTTC. It specifies CAISESELAVYEQYF. This chain connects TRBV10-3 to TRBJ2-7, with TRBD2 matching 8 bases. CDR1 and CDR2 (germline): ENHRY, SYGVKD. V lost 0 bases and J lost 4; bases outside the gene matches: 5. This CDR3 region has 15 residues.

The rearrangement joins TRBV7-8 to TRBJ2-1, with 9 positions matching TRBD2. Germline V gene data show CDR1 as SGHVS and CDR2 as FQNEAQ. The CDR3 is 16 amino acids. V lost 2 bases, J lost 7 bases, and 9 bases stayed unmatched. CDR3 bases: TGTGCCAGCAGCTTAATCATAAGCGGGGGGCGGAATGAGCAGTTCTTC. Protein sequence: CASSLIISGGRNEQFF.

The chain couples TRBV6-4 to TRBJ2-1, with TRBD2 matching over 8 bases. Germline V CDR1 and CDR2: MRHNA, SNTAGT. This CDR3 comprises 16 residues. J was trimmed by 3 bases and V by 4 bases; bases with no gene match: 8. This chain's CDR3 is CASSGEAGENYNEQFF. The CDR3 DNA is TGTGCCAGCAGTGGGGAAGCGGGGGAGAACTACAATGAGCAGTTCTTC.

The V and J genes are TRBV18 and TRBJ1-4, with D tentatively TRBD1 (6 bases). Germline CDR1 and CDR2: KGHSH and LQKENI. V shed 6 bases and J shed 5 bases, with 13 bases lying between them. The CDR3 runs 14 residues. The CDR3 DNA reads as TGTGCCAGCTCCACAGGGATGGGGAATGAAAAACTGTTTTTT. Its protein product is CASSTGMGNEKLFF.

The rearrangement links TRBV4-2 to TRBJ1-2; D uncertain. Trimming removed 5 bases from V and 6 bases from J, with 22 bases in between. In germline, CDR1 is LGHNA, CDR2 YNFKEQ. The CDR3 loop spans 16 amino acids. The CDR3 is CASSLAGLRHADGYTF. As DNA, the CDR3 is TGTGCCAGCAGCTTGGCGGGATTAAGGCACGCTGATGGCTACACCTTC.

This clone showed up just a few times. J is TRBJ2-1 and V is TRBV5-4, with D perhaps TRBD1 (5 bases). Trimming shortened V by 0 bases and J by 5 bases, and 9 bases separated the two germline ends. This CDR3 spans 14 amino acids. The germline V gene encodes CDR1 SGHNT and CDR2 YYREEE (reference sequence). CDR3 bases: TGTGCCAGCAGCTTGGGGACAAGTCACAATGAGCAGTTCTTC. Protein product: CASSLGTSHNEQFF.

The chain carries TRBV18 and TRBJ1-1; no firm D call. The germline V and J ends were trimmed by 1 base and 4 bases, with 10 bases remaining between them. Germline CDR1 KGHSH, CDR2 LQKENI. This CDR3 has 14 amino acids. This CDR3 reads CASSPQVAGTEAFF. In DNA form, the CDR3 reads TGTGCCAGCTCACCACAGGTCGCGGGCACTGAAGCTTTCTTT.

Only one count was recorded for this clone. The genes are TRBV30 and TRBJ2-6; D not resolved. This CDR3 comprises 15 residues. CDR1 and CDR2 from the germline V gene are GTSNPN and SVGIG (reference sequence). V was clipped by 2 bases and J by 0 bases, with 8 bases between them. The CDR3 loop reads CAWSPVLSGANVLTF. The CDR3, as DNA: TGTGCCTGGAGTCCGGTTCTCTCTGGGGCCAACGTCCTGACTTTC. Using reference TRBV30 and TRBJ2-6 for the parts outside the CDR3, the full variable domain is SQTIHQWPATLVQPVGSPLSLECTVEGTSNPNLYWYRQAAGRGLQLLFYSVGIGQISSEVPQNLSASRPQDRQFILSSKKLLLSDSGFYLCAWSPVLSGANVLTFGAGSRLTVL.

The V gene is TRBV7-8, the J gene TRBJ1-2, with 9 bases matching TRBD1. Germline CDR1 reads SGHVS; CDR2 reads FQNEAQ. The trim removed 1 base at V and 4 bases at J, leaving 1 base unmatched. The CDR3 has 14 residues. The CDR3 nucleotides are TGTGCCAGCAGCTTAGGACAGGGGGGCTATGGCTACACCTTC. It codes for CASSLGQGGYGYTF.

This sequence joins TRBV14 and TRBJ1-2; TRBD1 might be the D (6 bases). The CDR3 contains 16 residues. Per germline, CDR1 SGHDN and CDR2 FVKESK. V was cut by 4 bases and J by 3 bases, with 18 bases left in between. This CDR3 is CASSPLGAGDYYGYTF. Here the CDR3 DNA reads TGTGCCAGCAGCCCCTTGGGGGCAGGCGATTACTATGGCTACACCTTC.

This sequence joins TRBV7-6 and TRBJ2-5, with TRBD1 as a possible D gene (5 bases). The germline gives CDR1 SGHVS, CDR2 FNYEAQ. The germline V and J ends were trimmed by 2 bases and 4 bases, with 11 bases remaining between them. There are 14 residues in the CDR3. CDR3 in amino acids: CASSLSQGIETQYF. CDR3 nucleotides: TGTGCCAGCAGCTTAAGTCAGGGAATAGAGACCCAGTACTTC.

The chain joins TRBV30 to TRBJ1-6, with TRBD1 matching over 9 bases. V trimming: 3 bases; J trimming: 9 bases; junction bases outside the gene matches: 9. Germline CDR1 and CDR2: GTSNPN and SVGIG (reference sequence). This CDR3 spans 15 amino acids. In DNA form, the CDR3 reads TGTGCCTGGAGGGAGCGGGACAGGGAGTCTTCACCCCTCCACTTT. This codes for CAWRERDRESSPLHF.

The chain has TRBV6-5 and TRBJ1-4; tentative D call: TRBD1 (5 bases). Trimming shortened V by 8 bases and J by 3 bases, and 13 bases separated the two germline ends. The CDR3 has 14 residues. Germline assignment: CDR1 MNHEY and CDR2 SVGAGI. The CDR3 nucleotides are TGTGCCAGCCGGGGGTCTGGCGCTAATGAAAAACTGTTTTTT. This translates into CASRGSGANEKLFF.

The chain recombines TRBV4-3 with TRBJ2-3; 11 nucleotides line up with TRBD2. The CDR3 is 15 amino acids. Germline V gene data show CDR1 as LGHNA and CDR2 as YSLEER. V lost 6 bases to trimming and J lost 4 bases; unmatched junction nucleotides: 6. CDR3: CASRLSGGAADTQYF. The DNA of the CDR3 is TGCGCCAGCAGGCTTAGCGGGGGGGCCGCAGATACGCAGTATTTT.

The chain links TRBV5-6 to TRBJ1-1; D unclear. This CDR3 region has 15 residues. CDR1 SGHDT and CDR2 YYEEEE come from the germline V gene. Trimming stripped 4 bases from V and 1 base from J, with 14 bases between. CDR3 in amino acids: CASSLYGLTNTEAFF. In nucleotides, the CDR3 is TGTGCCAGCAGCCTTTACGGACTGACGAACACTGAAGCTTTCTTT.

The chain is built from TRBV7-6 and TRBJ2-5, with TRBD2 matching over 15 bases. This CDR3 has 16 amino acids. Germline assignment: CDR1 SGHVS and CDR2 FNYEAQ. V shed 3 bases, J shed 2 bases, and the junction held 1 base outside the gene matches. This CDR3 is CASSLGLAGGQETQYF. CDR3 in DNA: TGTGCCAGCAGCTTGGGACTAGCGGGAGGTCAAGAGACCCAGTACTTC.

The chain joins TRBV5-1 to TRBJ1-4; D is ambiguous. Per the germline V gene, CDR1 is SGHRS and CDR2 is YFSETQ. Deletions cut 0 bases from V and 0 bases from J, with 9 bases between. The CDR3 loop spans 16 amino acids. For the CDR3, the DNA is TGCGCCAGCAGCTTGGTGGCGGATGCAACTAATGAAAAACTGTTTTTT. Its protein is CASSLVADATNEKLFF.

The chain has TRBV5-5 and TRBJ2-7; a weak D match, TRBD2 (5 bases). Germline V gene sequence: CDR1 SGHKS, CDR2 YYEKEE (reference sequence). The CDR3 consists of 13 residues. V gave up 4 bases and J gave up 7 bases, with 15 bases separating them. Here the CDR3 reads CASSLVEGGEQYF. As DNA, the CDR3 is TGTGCCAGCAGCCTCGTCGAGGGCGGGGAGCAGTACTTC.

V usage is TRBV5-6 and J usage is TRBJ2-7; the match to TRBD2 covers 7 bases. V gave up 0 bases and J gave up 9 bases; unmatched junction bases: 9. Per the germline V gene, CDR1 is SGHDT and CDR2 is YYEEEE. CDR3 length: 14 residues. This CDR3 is CASSLEYSGGGQYF. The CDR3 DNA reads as TGTGCCAGCAGCTTGGAGTATTCGGGGGGTGGGCAGTACTTC.

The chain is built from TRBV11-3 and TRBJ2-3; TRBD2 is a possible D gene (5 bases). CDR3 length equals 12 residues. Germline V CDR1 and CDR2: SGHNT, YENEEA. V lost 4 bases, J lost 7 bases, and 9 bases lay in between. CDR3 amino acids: CASSSSGNTQYF. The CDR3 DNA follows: TGTGCCAGCAGCTCAAGCGGAAATACGCAGTATTTT.

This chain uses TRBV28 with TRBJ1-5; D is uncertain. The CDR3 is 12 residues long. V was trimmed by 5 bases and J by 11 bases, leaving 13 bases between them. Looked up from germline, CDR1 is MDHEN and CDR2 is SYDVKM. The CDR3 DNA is TGTGCCAGCAGTCCCCCCCAAAAAACCCAGCATTTT. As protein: CASSPPQKTQHF.

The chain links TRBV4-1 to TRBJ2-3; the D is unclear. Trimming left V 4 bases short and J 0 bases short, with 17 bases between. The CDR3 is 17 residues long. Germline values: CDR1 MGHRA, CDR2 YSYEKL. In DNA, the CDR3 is TGCGCCAGCAGCCGCCGGGTAGGCCCCGGGAGCACAGATACGCAGTATTTT. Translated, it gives CASSRRVGPGSTDTQYF.

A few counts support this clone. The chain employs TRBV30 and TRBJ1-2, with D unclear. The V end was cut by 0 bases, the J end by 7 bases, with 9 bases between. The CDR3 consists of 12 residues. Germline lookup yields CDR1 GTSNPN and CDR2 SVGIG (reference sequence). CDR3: CAWSVGGRGYTF. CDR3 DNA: TGTGCCTGGAGTGTAGGCGGGCGTGGCTACACCTTC.

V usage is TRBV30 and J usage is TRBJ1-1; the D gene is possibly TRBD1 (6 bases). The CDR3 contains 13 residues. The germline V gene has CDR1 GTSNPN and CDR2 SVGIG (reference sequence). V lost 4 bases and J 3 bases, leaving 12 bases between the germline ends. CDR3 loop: CAWTHREDTEAFF. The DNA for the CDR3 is TGTGCCTGGACCCACAGGGAAGACACTGAAGCTTTCTTT.

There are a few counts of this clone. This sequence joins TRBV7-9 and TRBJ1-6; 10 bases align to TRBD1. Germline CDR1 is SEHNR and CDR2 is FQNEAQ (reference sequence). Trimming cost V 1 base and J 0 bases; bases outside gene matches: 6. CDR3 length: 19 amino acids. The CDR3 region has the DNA TGTGCCAGCAGCTTAGAAGTGACAGGGGGCTACTCCTATAATTCACCCCTCCACTTT. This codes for CASSLEVTGGYSYNSPLHF.